The 30 T cell receptor beta chains reported below all come from one sample, sequenced in a study of control samples from healthy donors and cancer patients. Using immunoSEQ multiplex PCR, the repertoire was profiled, and TCRdb retains in-frame clones only, with some absent. In the table there are about 120,000 clones, more than 70% of which are singletons. The sequenced sample consisted of blood. The receptors shown here come from a man over 45 in good health.

The chain is built from TRBV12-3 or TRBV12-4 and TRBJ2-1, with D unresolved. The V end was cut by 3 bases, the J end by 7 bases, with 7 bases between. This CDR3 contains 12 residues. The CDR3 loop is CASSLLENEQFF. The CDR3, as DNA: TGTGCCAGCAGTTTGTTAGAAAATGAGCAGTTCTTC.

V gene TRBV19 combines with J gene TRBJ1-2; tentative D call: TRBD1 (5 bases). Trimming cost V 4 bases and J 7 bases, with 16 bases left between them. Germline V gene data show CDR1 as LNHDA and CDR2 as SQIVND (reference sequence). The CDR3 has 14 residues. The CDR3 sequence is CASSTPGGSSGYTF. In nucleotides, the CDR3 is TGTGCCAGTAGTACGCCGGGGGGGAGCAGTGGCTACACCTTC.

The chain combines TRBV7-8 with TRBJ1-2; D may be TRBD1 (5 bases). Germline CDR1 SGHVS, CDR2 FQNEAQ. The CDR3 is 16 amino acids. V lost 5 bases, J lost 8 bases, and 24 bases lay in between. The CDR3: CASSEAAYGGSEGYTF. The CDR3 DNA reads as TGTGCCAGCAGCGAAGCTGCTTACGGGGGATCGGAAGGCTACACCTTC.

This clone showed up just once. The chain couples TRBV6-5 to TRBJ2-2; D gene uncertain. CDR3 length: 14 amino acids. Germline V gene lookup returns CDR1 MNHEY and CDR2 SVGAGI. V gave up 6 bases and J gave up 1 base, with 9 bases separating them. The CDR3 DNA follows: TGTGCCAGCAGGGGCCCGGGGAACACCGGGGAGCTGTTTTTT. Protein: CASRGPGNTGELFF.

This chain connects TRBV19 to TRBJ2-5; no clear D gene. The CDR3 loop spans 12 amino acids. With 8 bases removed from V and 7 bases from J, the gap between germline ends came to 14 bases. Germline V gene lookup returns CDR1 LNHDA and CDR2 SQIVND (reference sequence). CDR3 loop: CASFDSSGTQYF. The CDR3 nucleotides are TGTGCCAGTTTTGACTCGAGTGGGACCCAGTACTTC.

This clone occurred once. V is TRBV6-4 and J is TRBJ2-2, with TRBD1 as a possible D gene (5 bases). With 1 base removed from V and 4 bases from J, the gap between germline ends came to 16 bases. CDR1 is MRHNA and CDR2 is SNTAGT in the germline V gene. This CDR3 is built from 17 residues. The CDR3 is CASSDYFQGMSTGELFF. The CDR3 nucleotides are TGTGCCAGCAGTGACTATTTTCAGGGTATGAGCACCGGGGAGCTGTTTTTT.

The CDR3 protein is CSADQGDYGYTF. The CDR3 region has the DNA TGCAGCGCCGACCAGGGCGACTATGGCTACACCTTC. The genes are TRBV29-1 and TRBJ1-2, with D perhaps TRBD1 (5 bases). Between the trimmed V and J ends, which lost 7 bases and 3 bases, there was a span of 12 bases. CDR1 and CDR2 from the germline V gene are SQVTM and ANQGSEA. The CDR3 has 12 amino acids.

A note on this clone: Other DNA sequences in the same sample also yield this CDR3. The chain joins TRBV3-1 (or the pseudogene TRBV3-2) to TRBJ2-5, with 10 nucleotides matching TRBD2. Unmatched junction bases numbered 0, after V lost 1 base and J lost 1 base. In germline, CDR1 is LGHDT, CDR2 YNNKEL (reference sequence). This CDR3 is 15 amino acids long. CDR3 nucleotides: TGTGCCAGCAGCCAAGGGACTAGCGGCCAAGAGACCCAGTACTTC. This codes for CASSQGTSGQETQYF.

Concerning this clone: Other DNA sequences in the same sample also yield this CDR3. J is TRBJ1-2 and V is TRBV19, with 11 bases identical to TRBD1. J lost 3 bases, V lost 6 bases, and 3 bases had no gene match. Germline values: CDR1 LNHDA, CDR2 SQIVND (reference sequence). This CDR3 has 14 residues. In nucleotides, the CDR3 is TGTGCCAGTAGCCGGACAGGGGGCGACTATGGCTACACCTTC. Its translation: CASSRTGGDYGYTF. Together with reference TRBV19 and TRBJ1-2, the CDR3 gives the full variable domain: DGGITQSPKYLFRKEGQNVTLSCEQNLNHDAMYWYRQDPGQGLRLIYYSQIVNDFQKGDIAEGYSVSREKKESFPLTVTSAQKNPTAFYLCASSRTGGDYGYTFGSGTRLTVV.

The chain carries TRBV6-5 and TRBJ1-2; no reliable D call. Trimming removed 4 bases at V and 2 bases at J, with 8 bases between. This CDR3 contains 13 residues. Germline V CDR1 and CDR2: MNHEY, SVGAGI. CDR3 sequence reads: CASSSTENYGYTF. The CDR3 bases are TGTGCCAGCAGTTCGACTGAGAACTATGGCTACACCTTC.

The chain combines TRBV5-5 with TRBJ1-1; D unclear. The CDR3 totals 11 residues. Trimming stripped 5 bases from V and 7 bases from J, with 9 bases between. The germline V gene encodes CDR1 SGHKS and CDR2 YYEKEE (reference sequence). DNA of the CDR3: TGTGCCAGCAGTTTGACGTTTGAAGCTTTCTTT. It yields the protein CASSLTFEAFF.

The rearrangement joins TRBV3-1 (or the pseudogene TRBV3-2) to TRBJ2-5; tentatively, D is TRBD2 (6 bases). This CDR3 contains 14 residues. V gave up 2 bases and J gave up 4 bases, with 11 bases separating them. The germline V gene encodes CDR1 LGHDT and CDR2 YNNKEL (reference sequence). The CDR3 bases are TGTGCCAGCAGCCAAAAAATGGGAGGAGAGACCCAGTACTTC. This gives the protein CASSQKMGGETQYF.

The chain is built from TRBV19 and TRBJ2-3; D not resolved. The germline V and J ends were trimmed by 2 bases and 2 bases, with 5 bases remaining between them. CDR1 LNHDA and CDR2 SQIVND come from the germline V gene (reference sequence). The CDR3 totals 13 residues. The CDR3 region is CASSILTTDTQYF. CDR3 nucleotides: TGTGCCAGTAGTATACTCACCACAGATACGCAGTATTTT. The whole variable domain, remainder taken from reference TRBV19 and TRBJ2-3, is DGGITQSPKYLFRKEGQNVTLSCEQNLNHDAMYWYRQDPGQGLRLIYYSQIVNDFQKGDIAEGYSVSREKKESFPLTVTSAQKNPTAFYLCASSILTTDTQYFGPGTRLTVL.

This clone was seen a single time. J is TRBJ2-5 and V is TRBV4-2, with 8 bases fitting TRBD2. J gave up 6 bases and V 0 bases, and 9 bases lay outside the gene matches. This CDR3 has 16 residues. The germline V gene has CDR1 LGHNA and CDR2 YNFKEQ. CDR3 nucleotide sequence: TGTGCCAGCAGCCAAGAGGCCGGGGGGGAGGTCCAGACCCAGTACTTC. It specifies CASSQEAGGEVQTQYF.

In this sample, this clone turned up once. This chain's CDR3 is CASSSTDRLNTEAFF. The CDR3 DNA is TGTGCCAGCTCCTCTACTGACAGGCTGAACACTGAAGCTTTCTTT. The rearrangement uses TRBV18 and TRBJ1-1; TRBD1 is a possible D gene (6 bases). CDR1 and CDR2 (germline): KGHSH, LQKENI. CDR3 length: 15 residues. V was cut by 6 bases and J by 0 bases, with 14 bases left in between.

This clone was seen a single time. The rearrangement joins TRBV24-1 to TRBJ2-5, with 14 bases aligning to TRBD2. Germline V gives CDR1 KGHDR, CDR2 SFDVKD. With 4 bases clipped from V and 4 bases from J, the junction kept 4 bases outside the gene matches. This CDR3 has 16 residues. CDR3: CATSETGLAGGETQYF. Written as DNA, the CDR3 is TGTGCCACCAGTGAAACCGGACTAGCGGGGGGAGAGACCCAGTACTTC.

This rearrangement joins TRBV5-1 to TRBJ1-6; a weak D match, TRBD1 (5 bases). The germline V and J ends were trimmed by 0 bases and 7 bases, with 11 bases remaining between them. This CDR3 contains 15 residues. Germline CDR1 reads SGHRS; CDR2 reads YFSETQ. Written as DNA, the CDR3 is TGCGCCAGCAGCTTGGAGGGGAGCCCAAATTCACCCCTCCACTTT. It encodes CASSLEGSPNSPLHF.

The rearrangement joins TRBV12-3 or TRBV12-4 to TRBJ1-1; D is ambiguous. Trimming left V 6 bases short and J 10 bases short, with 15 bases between. CDR3 length: 12 amino acids. The CDR3 spells CASSGRISRAFF. Written as DNA, the CDR3 is TGTGCCAGCAGCGGGAGGATATCGAGAGCTTTCTTT.

The J gene is TRBJ1-6, the V gene TRBV18; no firm D call. This CDR3 comprises 14 residues. Germline assignment: CDR1 KGHSH and CDR2 LQKENI. V was cut by 8 bases and J by 7 bases, with 15 bases left in between. The CDR3 coding sequence is TGTGCCAGCACCGGAGGGCCGGGGAATTCACCCCTCCACTTT. Its protein product is CASTGGPGNSPLHF.

The chain combines TRBV5-1 with TRBJ2-3; 7 nucleotides match TRBD2. Germline V CDR1 and CDR2: SGHRS, YFSETQ. The CDR3 is made up of 14 amino acids. V dropped 4 bases and J dropped 5; count of bases not matched to a gene: 7. The CDR3 coding sequence is TGCGCCAGCAGCCTCGGGGAGGGAGTAGATACGCAGTATTTT. Translation gives CASSLGEGVDTQYF.

V usage is TRBV2 and J usage is TRBJ1-4, with 7 bases aligning to TRBD1. CDR3 length: 15 residues. The V and J ends lost 6 bases and 6 bases, in that order; junction bases with no gene match: 10. CDR1 and CDR2 (germline): SNHLY, FYNNEI. CDR3 sequence: CASRPPRGGDEKLFF. CDR3 nucleotide sequence: TGTGCCAGCAGGCCACCCAGAGGGGGCGATGAAAAACTGTTTTTT.

CDR3 region: CAISADSIGEQYF. The CDR3 DNA reads TGTGCCATCAGTGCGGACAGCATAGGCGAGCAGTACTTC. The gene calls are TRBV10-3 and TRBJ2-7, with D possibly matching TRBD1 (6 bases). Germline lookup yields CDR1 ENHRY and CDR2 SYGVKD. The CDR3 runs to 13 residues. Trimming left V 4 bases short and J 6 bases short, with 13 bases between.

The chain joins TRBV25-1 to TRBJ1-6; 7 bases align to TRBD1. The V gene end was trimmed by 8 bases and the J gene end by 0 bases; junction bases not matched to a gene: 1. This CDR3 is 14 amino acids long. Germline V gene sequence: CDR1 MGHDK, CDR2 SYGVNS. The CDR3 region has the DNA TGTGCCAGCTGGGACAGCTCCTATAATTCACCCCTCCACTTT. Translation gives CASWDSSYNSPLHF.

The V gene is TRBV5-1, the J gene TRBJ1-1; D might be TRBD1 (6 bases). V lost 1 base and J lost 5, with 15 bases in between. This CDR3 has 15 residues. Germline V gene lookup returns CDR1 SGHRS and CDR2 YFSETQ. Here the CDR3 DNA reads TGCGCCAGCAGCTTGTTGACAGGCGAGGGAACTGAAGCTTTCTTT. Its translation is CASSLLTGEGTEAFF.

The chain recombines TRBV18 with TRBJ1-4; 8 nucleotides align to TRBD1. This CDR3 has 14 amino acids. The J segment lost 4 bases and the V segment lost 7 bases, leaving 5 bases of the junction unmatched. Germline V CDR1 and CDR2: KGHSH, LQKENI. The CDR3 loop reads CASLSDRDNEKLFF. The CDR3 nucleotides are TGTGCCAGCTTATCGGACAGGGATAATGAAAAACTGTTTTTT.

The chain carries TRBV24-1 and TRBJ2-1; TRBD1 matches 11 bases. Unmatched junction bases numbered 5, after V lost 6 bases and J lost 8 bases. Per germline, CDR1 KGHDR and CDR2 SFDVKD. CDR3 length equals 14 residues. The CDR3 nucleotides are TGTGCCACCAGTAAGGACAGGGGGCGAGATGAGCAGTTCTTC. Residues: CATSKDRGRDEQFF.

This chain joins TRBV3-1 (or the pseudogene TRBV3-2) and TRBJ1-4; a weak D match, TRBD1 (6 bases). This CDR3 is 19 amino acids long. CDR1 and CDR2 (germline): LGHDT, YNNKEL (reference sequence). The V end was cut by 1 base, the J end by 0 bases, with 18 bases between. CDR3 protein: CASSQATDSKRSTNEKLFF. DNA for the CDR3: TGTGCCAGCAGCCAAGCCACGGACAGCAAGCGTTCAACTAATGAAAAACTGTTTTTT.

This chain connects TRBV5-6 to TRBJ2-3; TRBD1 agrees at 9 bases. Germline V gives CDR1 SGHDT, CDR2 YYEEEE. V gave up 3 bases and J gave up 0 bases; unmatched junction bases: 5. This CDR3 comprises 16 residues. Here the CDR3 reads CASSSVGTGSTDTQYF. The CDR3 region has the DNA TGTGCCAGCAGCTCGGTAGGGACAGGGAGCACAGATACGCAGTATTTT.

This chain links TRBV5-1 with TRBJ2-1; 7 bases agree with TRBD1. Per the germline V gene, CDR1 is SGHRS and CDR2 is YFSETQ. Trimming removed 4 bases from V and 0 bases from J; junction bases left unmatched: 4. CDR3 length equals 15 residues. CDR3: CASSMDRSSYNEQFF. Here the CDR3 DNA reads TGCGCCAGCAGCATGGACAGGAGCTCCTACAATGAGCAGTTCTTC.

The gene calls are TRBV7-2 and TRBJ1-5; a weak D match, TRBD1 (5 bases). Trimming pared 6 bases from V and 0 bases from J, leaving 12 bases between. CDR3 length: 15 amino acids. Germline V gene lookup returns CDR1 SGHTA and CDR2 FQGNSA. The CDR3 DNA reads as TGTGCCAGCAGAACAGGAGCCAATAGCAATCAGCCCCAGCATTTT. Its translation is CASRTGANSNQPQHF.